This TCR beta chain appears in the sequencing data of a study of T cell repertoires in cytomegalovirus infection. Study background: Alongside well-studied HLA-B-restricted CMV epitopes, recently identified HLA-C-restricted CMV epitopes were also used. TCR beta signatures that were public indicated CMV infection and matching HLA type. Study-wide results and limits: Across the ex vivo response, the dominant clonotypes were HLA-C-restricted CMV-specific TCR beta clonotypes. The cumulative frequency of public TCR beta families distinguished individuals who carried CMV together with the relevant HLA.

Regarding this clonotype: What it binds is unknown. At one boundary the junction diverges from the germline segment, which might be a read error.

TCRdb reprocessed the reads via MiXCR and lists one record per CDR3 protein. The sample includes roughly 350,000 distinct CDR3 sequences, approximately 35% of them seen just once. Germline CDR1 SGHTA, CDR2 FQGNSA. The CDR3 runs 17 residues. This sequence was found in a human donor in good health (CMV status not recorded). Some clones in this sample may be carry-over from other donors' samples. The source material was cultured PBMCs, sampled from culture after CMV antigen stimulation. The chain joins TRBV7-2 to TRBJ2-5; 9 bases match TRBD2. The CDR3: CASSLFPRGRVGETQHF. The CDR3 DNA sequence: TGTGCCAGCAGCTTATTCCCGCGCGGGAGGGTCGGAGAGACCCAGCACTTC. The whole variable domain, remainder taken from reference TRBV7-2 and TRBJ2-5, is GAGVSQSPSNKVTEKGKDVELRCDPISGHTALYWYRQSLGQGLEFLIYFQGNSAPDKSGLPSDRFSAERTGGSVSTLTIQRTQQEDSAVYLCASSLFPRGRVGETQHFGPGTRLLVL.